Each of the 9 T cell receptor beta chains below was sequenced from the same sample in a study of CD8 T cells in ankylosing spondylitis. In TCRdb, the 5' RACE reads were re-called with MiXCR into one record per CDR3 protein. In the table there are some 130,000 distinct CDR3 sequences, roughly 13% of which are singletons. The sample consisted of blood, either unsorted or a sorted T cell fraction (not recorded which). These receptor sequences come from a female donor with ankylosing spondylitis or in good health (not recorded which).

This clonotype was recorded a few times. V is TRBV12-3 or TRBV12-4 and J is TRBJ1-6, with 8 bases matching TRBD1. The CDR3 has 14 amino acids. Trimming cost V 4 bases and J 10 bases; bases outside gene matches: 6. For the CDR3, the DNA is TGTGCCAGCAGTTATCAGGGGGCGGTGTCACCCCTCCACTTT. Translation gives CASSYQGAVSPLHF.

A few counts support this clonotype. The chain links TRBV10-3 to TRBJ1-5; D is undetermined. Trimming removed 6 bases at V and 3 bases at J, with 12 bases between. Per the germline V gene, CDR1 is ENHRY and CDR2 is SYGVKD. The CDR3 is 14 amino acids. The CDR3 reads CAISDSGNNQPQHF. DNA of the CDR3: TGTGCCATCAGCGACTCGGGCAACAATCAGCCCCAGCATTTT.

The chain is built from TRBV4-1 and TRBJ2-7; D gene unclear. V was shortened by 0 bases and J by 5 bases, with 14 bases between the two germline ends. CDR1 is MGHRA and CDR2 is YSYEKL in the germline V gene. The CDR3 consists of 15 residues. The CDR3 here is CASSQEAYRGHEQYF. CDR3 bases: TGCGCCAGCAGCCAAGAGGCGTACAGAGGCCACGAGCAGTACTTC.

Ten or more counts support this clonotype. The genes are TRBV5-1 and TRBJ2-1, with 11 bases aligning to TRBD2. The germline CDR1 and CDR2 sequences are SGHRS and YFSETQ. The CDR3 is 20 amino acids. The trim removed 0 bases at V and 1 base at J, leaving 12 bases unmatched. CDR3 DNA: TGCGCCAGCAGCTTGGTCCCCTCAGGGACTAGCGGACCTTCCTACAATGAGCAGTTCTTC. Its translation is CASSLVPSGTSGPSYNEQFF.

This chain uses TRBV19 with TRBJ2-2; D could derive from TRBD1 or TRBD2 (7 bases each). CDR1 LNHDA and CDR2 SQIVND come from the germline V gene (reference sequence). The CDR3 extends over 17 amino acids. Trimming pared 5 bases from V and 0 bases from J, leaving 16 bases between. CDR3 amino acids: CASSSSGTAANTGELFF. The CDR3 DNA follows: TGTGCCAGTAGTTCCAGCGGGACAGCTGCGAACACCGGGGAGCTGTTTTTT.

The table lists this clonotype with a few counts. The DNA of the CDR3 is TGTGCCACCAGCTTGACAACACAAAACACTGAAGCTTTCTTT. This sequence encodes CATSLTTQNTEAFF. The rearrangement links TRBV15 to TRBJ1-1, with unresolved D. Looked up from germline, CDR1 is LNHNV and CDR2 is YYDKDF (reference sequence). V shed 5 bases and J shed 2 bases, with 12 bases lying between them. The length of the CDR3 is 14 residues.

This clonotype was observed at least ten times. The chain links TRBV5-1 to TRBJ1-1; TRBD1 might be the D (6 bases). Trimming took off 2 bases at V and 1 base at J, with 12 bases between the two ends. Germline lookup yields CDR1 SGHRS and CDR2 YFSETQ. This CDR3 has 15 residues. The DNA of the CDR3 is TGCGCCAGCAGCTTACAGGGTACGGGGAACACTGAAGCTTTCTTT. Translation gives CASSLQGTGNTEAFF. The full variable domain, completed using reference TRBV5-1 and TRBJ1-1, is KAGVTQTPRYLIKTRGQQVTLSCSPISGHRSVSWYQQTPGQGLQFLFEYFSETQRNKGNFPGRFSGRQFSNSRSEMNVSTLELGDSALYLCASSLQGTGNTEAFFGQGTRLTVV.

The rearrangement links TRBV6-6 to TRBJ2-7; 9 bases are a match to TRBD2. Looked up from germline, CDR1 is MNHNY and CDR2 is SVGAGI (reference sequence). V lost 6 bases and J lost 3; bases outside the gene matches: 9. This CDR3 has 15 residues. This CDR3 reads CASRGTTSGNYEQYF. The CDR3 region has the DNA TGTGCCAGCAGGGGCACGACTAGCGGAAACTACGAGCAGTACTTC.

The chain employs TRBV7-2 and TRBJ1-1, with TRBD1 as a possible D gene (6 bases). V gave up 5 bases and J gave up 7 bases, with 17 bases separating them. Germline CDR1 and CDR2: SGHTA and FQGNSA. CDR3 size: 14 residues. DNA for the CDR3: TGTGCCAGCAGCGACCTCGGGGGGCGCTTTGAAGCTTTCTTT. Its protein is CASSDLGGRFEAFF.